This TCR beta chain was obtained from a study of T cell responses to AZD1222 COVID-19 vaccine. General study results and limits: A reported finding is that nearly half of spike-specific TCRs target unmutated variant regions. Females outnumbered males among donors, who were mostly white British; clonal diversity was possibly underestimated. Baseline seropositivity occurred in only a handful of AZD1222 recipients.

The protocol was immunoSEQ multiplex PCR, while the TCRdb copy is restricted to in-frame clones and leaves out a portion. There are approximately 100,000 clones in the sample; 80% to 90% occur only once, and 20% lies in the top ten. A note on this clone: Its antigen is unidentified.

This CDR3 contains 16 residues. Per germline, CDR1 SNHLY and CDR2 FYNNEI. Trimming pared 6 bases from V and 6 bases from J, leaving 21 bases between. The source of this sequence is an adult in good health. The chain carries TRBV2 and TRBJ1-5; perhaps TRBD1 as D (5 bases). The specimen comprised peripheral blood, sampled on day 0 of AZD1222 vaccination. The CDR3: CASRGGFGARGQPQHF. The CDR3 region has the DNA TGTGCCAGCAGGGGAGGGTTTGGGGCGCGCGGTCAGCCCCAGCATTTT.